This TCR beta chain is from a study of CD8+CD57+ T cells in acquired aplastic anemia. For sequencing, patients were chosen who had shown expansion of CD8+CD57+ cells by flow cytometry. Genomic DNA served as template for TCR beta VDJ and CDR3 profiling. Each CDR3 protein is one row after TCRdb ran MiXCR on the reads. In the table there are some 170,000 distinct CDR3 sequences, about 70% of which are singletons. The CDR3 is made up of 15 amino acids. The germline V gene encodes CDR1 SGHTA and CDR2 FQGNSA. V was shortened by 1 base and J by 0 bases, with 9 bases between the two germline ends. Sequencing was performed on sorted CD4+, CD8+, or CD8+CD57+ T cells (not recorded which) from PBMCs. The chain carries TRBV7-2 and TRBJ2-5; TRBD1 might be the D (5 bases). The TCR was taken from a human donor with aplastic anemia. CDR3 DNA sequence: TGTGCCAGCAGCTTAGGAAGGGGTTACCAAGAGACCCAGTACTTC. Protein: CASSLGRGYQETQYF. Complete variable domain (other parts from reference TRBV7-2 and TRBJ2-5): GAGVSQSPSNKVTEKGKDVELRCDPISGHTALYWYRQSLGQGLEFLIYFQGNSAPDKSGLPSDRFSAERTGGSVSTLTIQRTQQEDSAVYLCASSLGRGYQETQYFGPGTRLLVL.